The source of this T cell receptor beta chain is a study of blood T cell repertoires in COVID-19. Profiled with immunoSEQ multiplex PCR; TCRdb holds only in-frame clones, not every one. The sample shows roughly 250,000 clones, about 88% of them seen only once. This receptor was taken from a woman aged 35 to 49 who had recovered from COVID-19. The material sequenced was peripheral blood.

CDR3 amino acids: CASSLGLAGYTGELFF. The CDR3 DNA is TGTGCCAGCAGCTTAGGACTAGCGGGGTACACCGGGGAGCTGTTTTTT. V gene TRBV7-9 combines with J gene TRBJ2-2; 11 bases align to TRBD2. CDR3 length: 16 amino acids. The J segment lost 3 bases and the V segment lost 1 base, leaving 1 base of the junction unmatched. Germline-derived CDR1 and CDR2 are SEHNR and FQNEAQ (reference sequence). The whole variable domain, filled in from reference TRBV7-9 and TRBJ2-2, reads DTGVSQNPRHKITKRGQNVTFRCDPISEHNRLYWYRQTLGQGPEFLTYFQNEAQLEKSRLLSDRFSAERPKGSFSTLEIQRTEQGDSAMYLCASSLGLAGYTGELFFGEGSRLTVL.